This entry lists 25 T cell receptor beta chains sequenced from one sample in a study of blood T cell repertoires in COVID-19 (TCRdb year 2020). Receptor amplification or capture employed the immunoSEQ multiplex PCR assay. Drawn from immuneACCESS, this table holds only the in-frame rearrangements with V and J called that TCRdb kept. Clones are partly lost; checked studies trace under half to an unresolved V gene and leave the rest unexplained. The sample records fewer than 300,000 clones, about 89% of which are singletons. Jointly, the top ten make up over 7.5% of the sample. The source material was peripheral blood. The receptors come from a man between 40 and 49 years old who had recovered from COVID-19.

J is TRBJ1-6 and V is TRBV27; D possibly corresponds to TRBD1 (5 bases). Germline CDR1 is MNHEY and CDR2 is SMNVEV (reference sequence). V lost 5 bases to trimming and J lost 10 bases, with 12 bases between them. The CDR3 has 13 amino acids. CDR3 sequence: CASSVGRKSPLHF. In DNA, the CDR3 is TGTGCCAGCAGTGTGGGGCGAAAATCACCCCTCCACTTT.

V gene TRBV5-1 combines with J gene TRBJ2-1; TRBD1 matches at 7 bases. The CDR3 loop spans 16 amino acids. Trimming took 2 bases from V and 3 from J; bases not matched to a gene: 8. The germline CDR1 and CDR2 sequences are SGHRS and YFSETQ. The CDR3 bases are TGCGCCAGCAGCTTTCGCGGACAGGAAATCTACAATGAGCAGTTCTTC. Its protein product is CASSFRGQEIYNEQFF.

CDR3 coding DNA: TGTGCCAGCAGTTCCGGGATACTAGCGGGGACCCACTACAATGAGCAGTTCTTC. Protein: CASSSGILAGTHYNEQFF. V and J are TRBV6-2 or TRBV6-3 and TRBJ2-1, with TRBD2 matching 10 bases. V shed 4 bases, J shed 3 bases, and the junction held 12 bases outside the gene matches. CDR1 MNHEY and CDR2 SVGEGT come from the germline V gene. The length of the CDR3 is 18 residues.

V is TRBV9 and J is TRBJ2-4; 10 bases agree with TRBD1. The trim removed 2 bases at V and 7 bases at J, leaving 3 bases unmatched. This CDR3 has 14 amino acids. The germline gives CDR1 SGDLS, CDR2 YYNGEE. In nucleotides, the CDR3 is TGTGCCAGCAGCGTCCTGGACAGGGGGAACATTCAGTACTTC. It codes for CASSVLDRGNIQYF.

CDR3 coding DNA: TGTGCCAGCAGTTTATCCGGCGGCACCTACGAGCAGTACTTC. Residues: CASSLSGGTYEQYF. The chain recombines TRBV27 with TRBJ2-7; D uncertain. This CDR3 comprises 14 residues. V lost 0 bases, J lost 2 bases, and 8 bases lay in between. Germline CDR1 is MNHEY and CDR2 is SMNVEV (reference sequence).

V and J are TRBV29-1 and TRBJ2-5; 9 positions match TRBD2. CDR3 length: 14 residues. Germline trimming cut 6 bases from V and 7 bases from J; bases unmatched to any gene: 12. Germline CDR1 reads SQVTM; CDR2 reads ANQGSEA. As DNA, the CDR3 is TGCAGCGTATCACCGGGACTAGCAGTCGGGACCCAGTACTTC. It codes for CSVSPGLAVGTQYF.

DNA of the CDR3: TGTGCCAGCAGCCAAGGACCCGCAGGTCTATCGGACACTGAAGCTTTCTTT. It translates to CASSQGPAGLSDTEAFF. This chain uses TRBV3-1 (or the pseudogene TRBV3-2) with TRBJ1-1; D is unresolved. Germline V CDR1 and CDR2: LGHDT, YNNKEL (reference sequence). The CDR3 sequence is 17 residues long. V was cut by 1 base and J by 3 bases, with 18 bases left in between.

The chain has TRBV13 and TRBJ2-7; no clear D gene. CDR3 length: 11 amino acids. The germline V gene has CDR1 PRHDT and CDR2 FYEKMQ (reference sequence). Trimming left V 5 bases short and J 6 bases short, with 8 bases between. CDR3 amino acids: CASSLRLEQYF. The CDR3 nucleotides read TGTGCCAGCAGCCTCCGTCTCGAGCAGTACTTC. The whole variable domain, remainder taken from reference TRBV13 and TRBJ2-7, is AAGVIQSPRHLIKEKRETATLKCYPIPRHDTVYWYQQGPGQDPQFLISFYEKMQSDKGSIPDRFSAQQFSDYHSELNMSSLELGDSALYFCASSLRLEQYFGPGTRLTVT.

The chain links TRBV7-2 to TRBJ2-1; possibly TRBD2 for D (5 bases). The CDR3 has 18 amino acids. Between the trimmed V and J ends, which lost 5 bases and 3 bases, there was a span of 23 bases. Per germline, CDR1 SGHTA and CDR2 FQGNSA. For the CDR3, the DNA is TGTGCCAGCAGCGAACGACGTGACGGACTCACTCACTACAATGAGCAGTTCTTC. This encodes CASSERRDGLTHYNEQFF.

V and J are TRBV5-1 and TRBJ1-1; D unresolved. The V and J ends lost 0 bases and 1 base respectively, with 10 bases between them. The CDR3 loop spans 15 amino acids. Germline V gives CDR1 SGHRS, CDR2 YFSETQ. This CDR3 is CASSLDPGGNTEAFF. CDR3 nucleotide sequence: TGCGCCAGCAGCTTGGATCCGGGTGGGAACACTGAAGCTTTCTTT. The full variable domain, rest sourced from reference TRBV5-1 and TRBJ1-1, is KAGVTQTPRYLIKTRGQQVTLSCSPISGHRSVSWYQQTPGQGLQFLFEYFSETQRNKGNFPGRFSGRQFSNSRSEMNVSTLELGDSALYLCASSLDPGGNTEAFFGQGTRLTVV.

V is TRBV6-6 and J is TRBJ1-5, with D tentatively TRBD1 (5 bases). The CDR3 extends over 15 amino acids. Trimming removed 3 bases from V and 0 bases from J, with 9 bases in between. CDR1 is MNHNY, CDR2 SVGAGI, per germline (reference sequence). CDR3 in DNA: TGTGCCAGCAGTTATCCCAGGGATAGCAATCAGCCCCAGCATTTT. Protein product: CASSYPRDSNQPQHF.

This sequence joins TRBV9 and TRBJ2-5; 12 bases are shared with TRBD2. The ends lost 3 bases at V and 1 base at J; junction bases unmatched: 10. Germline-derived CDR1 and CDR2 are SGDLS and YYNGEE. This CDR3 region has 18 residues. CDR3 in DNA: TGTGCCAGCAGCGCCAACCGACTAGCGGGGGATTCCCAAGAGACCCAGTACTTC. Protein sequence: CASSANRLAGDSQETQYF.

V usage is TRBV6-5 and J usage is TRBJ2-7, with a weak D call TRBD2 (5 bases). Trimming shortened V by 0 bases and J by 2 bases, and 11 bases separated the two germline ends. The CDR3 has 15 residues. Germline lookup yields CDR1 MNHEY and CDR2 SVGAGI. CDR3 sequence: CASSYSGIQTYEQYF. The CDR3 DNA reads TGTGCCAGCAGTTACTCCGGGATCCAAACCTACGAGCAGTACTTC.

V gene TRBV14 combines with J gene TRBJ1-1, with a weak D call TRBD1 (5 bases). V was pared by 5 bases and J by 1 base, with 11 bases between. This CDR3 contains 14 residues. CDR1 is SGHDN and CDR2 is FVKESK in the germline V gene. The CDR3 DNA reads TGTGCCAGCAGCAAGCTGGGGGGGAACACTGAAGCTTTCTTT. This gives the protein CASSKLGGNTEAFF.

The chain is built from TRBV12-3 or TRBV12-4 and TRBJ2-7; tentatively, D is TRBD1 (6 bases). Trimming took off 5 bases at V and 7 bases at J, with 15 bases between the two ends. CDR3 length equals 13 residues. The CDR3 is CASSPRQVGEQYF. The CDR3 DNA reads TGTGCCAGCAGTCCCAGACAGGTGGGGGAGCAGTACTTC.

The chain couples TRBV19 to TRBJ2-5; 7 nucleotides align to TRBD2. This CDR3 has 18 residues. V gave up 10 bases and J gave up 3 bases; unmatched junction bases: 23. The germline V gene has CDR1 LNHDA and CDR2 SQIVND (reference sequence). DNA of the CDR3: TGTGCCACTCGCCGGTCGGGGTTCGCGGGAGTGTTCGAAGAGACCCAGTACTTC. Protein sequence: CATRRSGFAGVFEETQYF. Looking up the rest from reference TRBV19 and TRBJ2-5 gives the full variable domain: DGGITQSPKYLFRKEGQNVTLSCEQNLNHDAMYWYRQDPGQGLRLIYYSQIVNDFQKGDIAEGYSVSREKKESFPLTVTSAQKNPTAFYLCATRRSGFAGVFEETQYFGPGTRLLVL.

This clone has a single count. The V and J genes are TRBV7-8 and TRBJ1-2; D perhaps matches TRBD1 (5 bases). Trimming took 1 base from V and 4 from J, leaving 13 bases between them. The CDR3 contains 15 residues. Germline CDR1 SGHVS, CDR2 FQNEAQ. Here the CDR3 reads CASSLGSGGIYGYTF. For the CDR3, the DNA is TGTGCCAGCAGCTTAGGATCGGGGGGAATCTATGGCTACACCTTC.

The rearrangement links TRBV7-2 to TRBJ1-3; 7 bases match TRBD1. Germline assignment: CDR1 SGHTA and CDR2 FQGNSA. The CDR3 extends over 14 amino acids. Trimming cost V 6 bases and J 2 bases; bases outside gene matches: 4. CDR3 protein: CASRQTGTGNTIYF. The CDR3 bases are TGTGCCAGCAGACAGACAGGGACTGGAAACACCATATATTTT.

V and J are TRBV6-1 and TRBJ2-3, with 9 bases that match TRBD1. V lost 4 bases to trimming and J lost 1 base; unmatched junction nucleotides: 12. Germline V gene sequence: CDR1 MNHNS, CDR2 SASEGT. The CDR3 spans 18 residues. The chain's CDR3 is CASSALVTGGAGTDTQYF. The DNA for the CDR3 is TGTGCCAGCAGTGCACTTGTTACAGGGGGCGCGGGCACAGATACGCAGTATTTT.

This clone was seen a handful of times. The chain joins TRBV5-1 to TRBJ2-3; D gene unclear. The CDR3 spans 15 residues. Germline CDR1 reads SGHRS; CDR2 reads YFSETQ. Trimming took 0 bases from V and 1 from J, leaving 9 bases between them. The CDR3 nucleotides read TGCGCCAGCAGCTTGGGACACAAGGGCACAGATACGCAGTATTTT. Translated: CASSLGHKGTDTQYF.

The chain has TRBV9 and TRBJ2-2; 10 bases fit TRBD1. Germline CDR1 reads SGDLS; CDR2 reads YYNGEE. CDR3 length equals 16 residues. V shed 4 bases and J 4 bases; nucleotides not matched to a gene: 7. The CDR3 nucleotides read TGTGCCAGCAGCAGGGGGACAGGGGAGGTCACCGGGGAGCTGTTTTTT. It encodes CASSRGTGEVTGELFF.

The genes are TRBV10-3 and TRBJ2-3; TRBD1 is a possible D gene (6 bases). In germline, CDR1 is ENHRY, CDR2 SYGVKD. The V end lost 8 bases, the J end lost 2 bases, and 17 bases lay between the germline ends. The CDR3 runs to 15 residues. For the CDR3, the DNA is TGTGCCATCGCGTGGGGCCAGGGGATCACAGATACGCAGTATTTT. Residues: CAIAWGQGITDTQYF.

The gene calls are TRBV19 and TRBJ2-1; the match to TRBD2 covers 12 bases. Germline CDR1 LNHDA, CDR2 SQIVND (reference sequence). The CDR3 runs to 17 residues. Trimming removed 4 bases from V and 8 bases from J; junction bases left unmatched: 12. The CDR3 sequence: CASSSPTSGGIYDEQFF. The CDR3 coding sequence is TGTGCCAGTAGTAGCCCGACTAGCGGGGGTATTTACGATGAGCAGTTCTTC.

The genes are TRBV19 and TRBJ2-7, with D possibly matching TRBD1 (5 bases). The CDR3 spans 13 residues. V gave up 5 bases and J gave up 6 bases, with 14 bases separating them. The germline CDR1 and CDR2 sequences are LNHDA and SQIVND (reference sequence). CDR3 residues: CASSPPTRGEQYF. In DNA, the CDR3 is TGTGCCAGTAGTCCCCCCACAAGGGGCGAGCAGTACTTC.

The chain recombines TRBV7-6 with TRBJ2-1, with a possible D match to TRBD2 (6 bases). CDR1 is SGHVS, CDR2 FNYEAQ, per germline. This CDR3 is built from 16 residues. Trimming cost V 3 bases and J 1 base, with 13 bases left between them. The CDR3 loop is CASSFLSGRSYNEQFF. DNA of the CDR3: TGTGCCAGCAGCTTTCTGAGCGGGCGATCCTACAATGAGCAGTTCTTC. Complete variable domain (other parts from reference TRBV7-6 and TRBJ2-1): GAGVSQSPRYKVTKRGQDVALRCDPISGHVSLYWYRQALGQGPEFLTYFNYEAQQDKSGLPNDRFSAERPEGSISTLTIQRTEQRDSAMYRCASSFLSGRSYNEQFFGPGTRLTVL.